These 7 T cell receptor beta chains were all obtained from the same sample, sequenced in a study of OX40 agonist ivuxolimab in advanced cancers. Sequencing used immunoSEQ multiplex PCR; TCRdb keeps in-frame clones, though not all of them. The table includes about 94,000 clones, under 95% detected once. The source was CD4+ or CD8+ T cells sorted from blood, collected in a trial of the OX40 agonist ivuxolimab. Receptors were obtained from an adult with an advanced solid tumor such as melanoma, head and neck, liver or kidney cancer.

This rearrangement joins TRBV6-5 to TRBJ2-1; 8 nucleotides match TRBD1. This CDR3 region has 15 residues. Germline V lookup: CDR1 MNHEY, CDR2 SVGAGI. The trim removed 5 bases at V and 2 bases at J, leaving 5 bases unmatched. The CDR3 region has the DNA TGTGCCAGCAGTGTTGCAGGGGGCGCCTACAATGAGCAGTTCTTC. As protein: CASSVAGGAYNEQFF.

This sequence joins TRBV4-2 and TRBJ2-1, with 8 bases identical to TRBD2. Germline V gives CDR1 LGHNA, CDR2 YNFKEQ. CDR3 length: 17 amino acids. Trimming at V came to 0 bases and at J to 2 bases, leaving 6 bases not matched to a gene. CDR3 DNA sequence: TGTGCCAGCAGCCAAGATCAGGCTAGCGGGCCCTACAATGAGCAGTTCTTC. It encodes CASSQDQASGPYNEQFF.

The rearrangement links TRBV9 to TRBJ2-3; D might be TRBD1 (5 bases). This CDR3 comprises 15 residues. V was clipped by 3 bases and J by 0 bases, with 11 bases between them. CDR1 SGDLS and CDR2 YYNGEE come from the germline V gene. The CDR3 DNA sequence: TGTGCCAGCAGCGAGGGGCAATCTAGCACAGATACGCAGTATTTT. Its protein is CASSEGQSSTDTQYF. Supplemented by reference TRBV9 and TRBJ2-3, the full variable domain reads DSGVTQTPKHLITATGQRVTLRCSPRSGDLSVYWYQQSLDQGLQFLIQYYNGEERAKGNILERFSAQQFPDLHSELNLSSLELGDSALYFCASSEGQSSTDTQYFGPGTRLTVL.

As DNA, the CDR3 is TGTGCCAGTAGTATAGGGGGGACAGGAGCAGATACGCAGTATTTT. It specifies CASSIGGTGADTQYF. V and J are TRBV19 and TRBJ2-3; 8 bases align to TRBD1. Per the germline V gene, CDR1 is LNHDA and CDR2 is SQIVND (reference sequence). V trimming: 1 base; J trimming: 4 bases; junction bases outside the gene matches: 4. This CDR3 has 15 amino acids.

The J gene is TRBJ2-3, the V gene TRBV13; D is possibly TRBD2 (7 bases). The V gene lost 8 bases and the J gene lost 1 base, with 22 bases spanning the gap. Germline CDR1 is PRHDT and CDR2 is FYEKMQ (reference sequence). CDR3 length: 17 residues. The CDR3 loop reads CASGGASLYSGTDTQYF. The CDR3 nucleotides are TGTGCCAGCGGGGGGGCTAGTCTCTACTCGGGCACAGATACGCAGTATTTT.

The CDR3 DNA reads TGTGCCAGCAGCGGGACAGGGGAGTATGGCTACACCTTC. Protein sequence: CASSGTGEYGYTF. V gene TRBV9 combines with J gene TRBJ1-2; 9 nucleotides align to TRBD1. The germline CDR1 and CDR2 sequences are SGDLS and YYNGEE. CDR3 length: 13 residues. The V and J ends lost 3 bases and 5 bases, in that order; junction bases with no gene match: 2.

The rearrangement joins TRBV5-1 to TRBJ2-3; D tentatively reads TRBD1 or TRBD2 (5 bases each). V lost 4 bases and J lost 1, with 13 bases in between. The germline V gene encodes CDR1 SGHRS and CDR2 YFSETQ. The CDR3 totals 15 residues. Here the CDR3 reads CASSGTRGGTDTQYF. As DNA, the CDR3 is TGCGCCAGCAGCGGGACCCGAGGGGGCACAGATACGCAGTATTTT.